The 11 T cell receptor beta chains presented below share a single source sample, sequenced in a study of T cells expressing NK-cell markers. TCRdb re-called the 5' RACE reads; every CDR3 protein appears as one record, without DNA. Recorded for this sample: about 260,000 distinct CDR3 sequences. Sequenced: blood T cells: a sorted CD56 or NKG2C T cell subset, CD4+ or CD8+ T cells, or bulk PBMC T cells (not recorded which). The source of these receptors is a woman between 18 and 75 years old in good health.

This sequence joins TRBV5-1 and TRBJ1-6; TCRdb proposes TRBD1, but this gene call is untestable without DNA. This CDR3 is 15 amino acids long. The V gene's germline CDR1 is SGHRS and CDR2 YFSETQ. The CDR3 spells CASSSARGPNSPLHF.

The chain is built from TRBV3-1 and TRBJ1-2; lacking DNA, the TRBD1 call made by TCRdb goes unchecked. CDR1 is LGHDT, CDR2 YNNKEL, per germline (reference sequence). CDR3 length: 14 amino acids. CDR3 in amino acids: CASSLGTGVHGYTF.

The chain combines TRBV28 with TRBJ2-6. Germline values: CDR1 MDHEN, CDR2 SYDVKM. There are 15 residues in the CDR3. CDR3 sequence reads: CASLSSLAGANVLTF.

The chain has TRBV20-1 and TRBJ2-7; the TCRdb D gene call, TRBD1, has no DNA to confirm it. Germline loops: CDR1 DFQATT, CDR2 SNEGSKA (reference sequence). The CDR3 loop spans 15 amino acids. The CDR3: CSAPLDRERPYEQYF.

This rearrangement joins TRBV7-8 to TRBJ2-7; TCRdb reports TRBD1, a call that lacks DNA to check it against. The CDR3 sequence is 14 residues long. In germline, CDR1 is SGHVS, CDR2 FQNEAQ. The CDR3 loop reads CASSPPQAAYEQYF.

The chain uses TRBV12-1 and TRBJ1-1. TRBV12-1 is designated a pseudogene. The length of the CDR3 is 14 residues. The CDR3 sequence is CATQRGGDGAEAFF.

The V call is TRBV20-1, the J call TRBJ2-6; TCRdb returns TRBD1, unconfirmable since there is no DNA. This CDR3 spans 17 amino acids. In germline, CDR1 is DFQATT, CDR2 SNEGSKA (reference sequence). CDR3 residues: CSAAPGGAISGANVLTF.

The chain carries TRBV19 and TRBJ2-5; TCRdb proposes TRBD1, but this gene call is untestable without DNA. Germline assignment: CDR1 LNHDA and CDR2 SQIVND (reference sequence). The CDR3 is 17 residues long. CDR3 sequence: CASSKGTVVRLPETQYF.

This chain links TRBV5-1 with TRBJ2-2; absent DNA, TCRdb's TRBD2 call cannot be checked. This CDR3 is built from 15 residues. Germline V gene sequence: CDR1 SGHRS, CDR2 YFSETQ. The CDR3 here is CASSLSGGVTGELFF.

The gene calls are TRBV29-1 and TRBJ2-7; TCRdb's D call, TRBD2, is unchecked because there is no DNA. The CDR3 covers 12 residues. Germline CDR1 is SQVTM and CDR2 is ANQGSEA. The CDR3 is CSVTRASYEQYF.

The V and J genes are TRBV12-3 or TRBV12-4 and TRBJ2-5. The CDR3 consists of 12 residues. The CDR3 reads CASRGDLGTQYF.